What follows are 18 T cell receptor beta chains derived from one specimen sequenced in a study of blood T cell repertoires in COVID-19. Only in-frame clones appear in the TCRdb table, and some are missing; sequencing was by immunoSEQ multiplex PCR. This table holds around 150,000 clones, around four fifths found once. Material: peripheral blood. The source of these receptors is a man between 65 and 85 years old with acute or convalescent COVID-19.

CDR3 in amino acids: CASSLRTADTEAFF. CDR3 sequence (DNA): TGTGCCAGCAGCCTCCGGACAGCTGACACTGAAGCTTTCTTT. V usage is TRBV11-2 and J usage is TRBJ1-1; the D gene is possibly TRBD1 (6 bases). V was trimmed by 5 bases and J by 3 bases, leaving 13 bases between them. The CDR3 sequence is 14 residues long. The V gene's germline CDR1 is SGHAT and CDR2 FQNNGV.

This clone was counted once. This chain joins TRBV30 and TRBJ1-1, with D possibly TRBD1 on 6 matching bases. This CDR3 region has 14 residues. CDR1 is GTSNPN, CDR2 SVGIG, per germline (reference sequence). The V end lost 3 bases, the J end lost 10 bases, and 21 bases lay between the germline ends. The DNA for the CDR3 is TGTGCCTGGAGGCAACCGACTCGTCCCAGGGGAGCTTTCTTT. As protein: CAWRQPTRPRGAFF.

The chain carries TRBV28 and TRBJ1-2, with 10 bases aligning to TRBD1. CDR1 and CDR2 (germline): MDHEN, SYDVKM. The CDR3 runs 18 residues. The V gene end was trimmed by 5 bases and the J gene end by 1 base; junction bases not matched to a gene: 13. The CDR3 nucleotides read TGTGCCAGCAGTCCCTCGACAGGGGGCATTGGGTTTAACTATGGCTACACCTTC. Translation gives CASSPSTGGIGFNYGYTF.

This clone occurred once. CDR3 sequence (DNA): TGTGCCAGCAGTACTCCAGGGTCCGGGGAGCTGTTTTTT. The encoded protein is CASSTPGSGELFF. V and J are TRBV25-1 and TRBJ2-2; possible D gene TRBD1, 5 bases. The CDR3 length is 13 residues. Germline CDR1 reads MGHDK; CDR2 reads SYGVNS. Trimming removed 5 bases from V and 6 bases from J, with 10 bases in between.

This clone appeared a single time. J is TRBJ1-5 and V is TRBV6-5; 8 positions agree with TRBD1. V gave up 6 bases and J gave up 2 bases; unmatched junction bases: 6. The CDR3 loop spans 15 amino acids. Germline V gene data show CDR1 as MNHEY and CDR2 as SVGAGI. In nucleotides, the CDR3 is TGTGCCAGCAGAGCAGGGGGCGCGGGCAATCAGCCCCAGCATTTT. It encodes CASRAGGAGNQPQHF.

The V and J genes are TRBV30 and TRBJ2-3, with 7 bases lining up with TRBD1. Trimming removed 4 bases from V and 1 base from J; junction bases left unmatched: 5. Germline lookup yields CDR1 GTSNPN and CDR2 SVGIG (reference sequence). This CDR3 comprises 14 residues. The CDR3 DNA reads TGTGCCTGGACCCTAGGGACAGGCACAGATACGCAGTATTTT. It codes for CAWTLGTGTDTQYF. The full variable domain, in which reference TRBV30 and TRBJ2-3 provide the parts outside the CDR3, is SQTIHQWPATLVQPVGSPLSLECTVEGTSNPNLYWYRQAAGRGLQLLFYSVGIGQISSEVPQNLSASRPQDRQFILSSKKLLLSDSGFYLCAWTLGTGTDTQYFGPGTRLTVL.

The V gene is TRBV28, the J gene TRBJ1-4; 7 nucleotides match TRBD1. The V gene's germline CDR1 is MDHEN and CDR2 SYDVKM. The CDR3 loop spans 15 amino acids. V shed 3 bases, J shed 7 bases, and the junction held 8 bases outside the gene matches. The CDR3 sequence is CASSFDRGRREKLFF. CDR3 coding DNA: TGTGCCAGCAGTTTCGATAGGGGGCGCCGTGAAAAACTGTTTTTT.

This clone was counted between two and nine times. The J gene is TRBJ2-7, the V gene TRBV7-3; a possible D gene is TRBD1 (5 bases). The CDR3 contains 13 residues. The germline gives CDR1 SGHTA, CDR2 FQGTGA. V was shortened by 3 bases and J by 3 bases, with 9 bases between the two germline ends. The CDR3 region is CASSFGRDYEQYF. The CDR3 bases are TGTGCCAGCAGCTTCGGCAGGGACTACGAGCAGTACTTC.

The V call is TRBV19, the J call TRBJ1-3; possible D gene TRBD1, 6 bases. Trimming took off 8 bases at V and 0 bases at J, with 11 bases between the two ends. This CDR3 is 14 amino acids long. CDR1 LNHDA and CDR2 SQIVND come from the germline V gene (reference sequence). The CDR3 DNA reads TGTGCCAGTCGGACAGCAGTCTCTGGAAACACCATATATTTT. Its protein product is CASRTAVSGNTIYF.

The rearrangement uses TRBV5-1 and TRBJ2-3; the match to TRBD1 covers 8 bases. This CDR3 spans 14 amino acids. Germline CDR1 SGHRS, CDR2 YFSETQ. V gave up 2 bases and J gave up 5 bases; unmatched junction bases: 4. Written as DNA, the CDR3 is TGCGCCAGCAGCTTTGGACAGGGAGGAGATACGCAGTATTTT. Translated, it gives CASSFGQGGDTQYF.

The V and J genes are TRBV11-2 and TRBJ2-4; TRBD2 matches 8 bases. Germline assignment: CDR1 SGHAT and CDR2 FQNNGV. V shed 5 bases and J 6 bases; nucleotides not matched to a gene: 12. There are 16 residues in the CDR3. The CDR3 coding sequence is TGTGCCAGCAGCCCCCTCGGGGGGGACCGGGGAAACATTCAGTACTTC. Translating it yields CASSPLGGDRGNIQYF.

The V gene is TRBV11-2, the J gene TRBJ2-7; 10 bases are shared with TRBD1. This CDR3 has 14 residues. CDR1 is SGHAT and CDR2 is FQNNGV in the germline V gene. Trimming took 5 bases from V and 4 from J; bases not matched to a gene: 5. The chain's CDR3 is CASSPTGGGYEQYF. The CDR3 region has the DNA TGTGCCAGCAGCCCGACAGGGGGCGGGTACGAGCAGTACTTC.

The gene calls are TRBV5-1 and TRBJ1-5; D remains ambiguous. V gave up 0 bases and J gave up 5 bases, with 12 bases separating them. Germline CDR1 SGHRS, CDR2 YFSETQ. This CDR3 contains 15 residues. The CDR3 loop reads CASSLAGGPYQPQHF. CDR3 sequence (DNA): TGCGCCAGCAGCTTGGCGGGCGGGCCATATCAGCCCCAGCATTTT.

J is TRBJ2-1 and V is TRBV2; perhaps TRBD1 as D (6 bases). Germline V gene sequence: CDR1 SNHLY, CDR2 FYNNEI. V was cut by 2 bases and J by 3 bases, with 8 bases left in between. The CDR3 contains 14 residues. The CDR3 spells CASSEQGSYNEQFF. DNA of the CDR3: TGTGCCAGCAGTGAACAGGGGAGCTACAATGAGCAGTTCTTC.

The rearrangement uses TRBV6-6 and TRBJ2-3, with 12 bases lining up with TRBD2. Germline CDR1 is MNHNY and CDR2 is SVGAGI (reference sequence). Germline trimming cut 5 bases from V and 3 bases from J; bases unmatched to any gene: 6. This CDR3 has 16 residues. The CDR3 region is CASSARLAGVTDTQYF. The CDR3 DNA reads as TGTGCCAGCAGTGCCAGACTAGCGGGGGTAACAGATACGCAGTATTTT.

The genes are TRBV5-1 and TRBJ2-3; 8 bases map to TRBD2. Germline-derived CDR1 and CDR2 are SGHRS and YFSETQ. Trimming took 4 bases from V and 1 from J; bases not matched to a gene: 8. The CDR3 is 16 residues long. DNA for the CDR3: TGCGCCAGCAGCCCCCGTACTAGCGGCCGCACAGATACGCAGTATTTT. Translating it yields CASSPRTSGRTDTQYF.

V and J are TRBV5-4 and TRBJ1-3; D not certain. The CDR3 runs to 16 residues. Germline V gene lookup returns CDR1 SGHNT and CDR2 YYREEE (reference sequence). Trimming left V 0 bases short and J 4 bases short, with 14 bases between. CDR3 DNA: TGTGCCAGCAGCTTGGACGGAGGAAGGAGGGGAAACACCATATATTTT. As protein: CASSLDGGRRGNTIYF.

The rearrangement uses TRBV5-8 and TRBJ1-1, with D perhaps TRBD1 (6 bases). V shed 3 bases and J shed 1 base, with 13 bases lying between them. This CDR3 has 15 amino acids. Germline V gives CDR1 SGHTS, CDR2 YDEGEE. The DNA for the CDR3 is TGTGCCAGCAGCTCCCGTGGGGGCCCGAACACTGAAGCTTTCTTT. Amino acid sequence: CASSSRGGPNTEAFF.